This entry lists 8 T cell receptor beta chains sequenced from one sample in a study of blood T cell repertoires in COVID-19. TCRdb keeps only in-frame clones here, not all; method: immunoSEQ multiplex PCR. The sample contains fewer than 120,000 clones, around 80% of which appear only once. Sequenced sample: peripheral blood. The source is an elderly woman with acute or convalescent COVID-19.

V and J are TRBV18 and TRBJ2-1; possible D gene TRBD2, 6 bases. The CDR3 covers 16 residues. V lost 3 bases and J lost 7, with 19 bases in between. Looked up from germline, CDR1 is KGHSH and CDR2 is LQKENI. The CDR3 nucleotides are TGTGCCAGCTCACCTTCCGCGGGGAGAGTATGGAATGAGCAGTTCTTC. Translating gives CASSPSAGRVWNEQFF.

This chain uses TRBV5-1 with TRBJ2-2; TRBD2 agrees at 10 bases. There are 19 residues in the CDR3. CDR1 SGHRS and CDR2 YFSETQ come from the germline V gene. Germline trimming cut 7 bases from V and 3 bases from J; bases unmatched to any gene: 18. The CDR3 region has the DNA TGCGCCAGCGGTCTACCCGAAAGCGGGGGGGCGTTTTACACCGGGGAGCTGTTTTTT. Amino acid sequence: CASGLPESGGAFYTGELFF.

The chain recombines TRBV7-2 with TRBJ2-7; 8 bases are shared with TRBD1. The CDR3 has 15 residues. In germline, CDR1 is SGHTA, CDR2 FQGNSA. The ends lost 5 bases at V and 1 base at J; junction bases unmatched: 7. The CDR3 region has the DNA TGTGCCAGCAGCCCCGGACAGGGACCGTCCTACGAGCAGTACTTC. It translates to CASSPGQGPSYEQYF.

The CDR3 region has the DNA TGTGCCAGCTCACCGACAGGGTCTGATGGCTACACCTTC. Amino acid sequence: CASSPTGSDGYTF. The chain combines TRBV18 with TRBJ1-2; 7 bases are shared with TRBD1. V lost 3 bases to trimming and J lost 6 bases; unmatched junction nucleotides: 4. Germline V CDR1 and CDR2: KGHSH, LQKENI. The CDR3 runs 13 residues.

The CDR3 sequence is CATSRDHSPYGYTF. DNA of the CDR3: TGTGCCACCAGCAGAGATCACAGCCCCTATGGCTACACCTTC. The chain uses TRBV15 and TRBJ1-2; the D is unclear. The CDR3 covers 14 residues. Germline CDR1 and CDR2: LNHNV and YYDKDF (reference sequence). V dropped 0 bases and J dropped 4 bases, with 9 bases sitting between them.

The chain carries TRBV24-1 and TRBJ2-1; 9 bases align to TRBD2. Germline V gives CDR1 KGHDR, CDR2 SFDVKD. This CDR3 contains 12 residues. V lost 4 bases and J lost 16; bases outside the gene matches: 7. This CDR3 is CATSDTGLASFF. The DNA of the CDR3 is TGTGCCACCAGTGACACGGGACTAGCTTCTTTCTTC.

This sequence joins TRBV6-8 and TRBJ2-3; 14 nucleotides agree with TRBD2. The J segment lost 0 bases and the V segment lost 0 bases, leaving 17 bases of the junction unmatched. The CDR3 consists of 23 residues. Germline lookup yields CDR1 MNHGY and CDR2 SAAAGT. CDR3 residues: CASSYSKKRAGTSGRDSTDTQYF. The CDR3 DNA is TGTGCCAGCAGTTACTCAAAGAAACGGGCCGGGACTAGCGGGAGAGATAGCACAGATACGCAGTATTTT.

This clone was counted only a few times. The chain has TRBV3-1 (or the pseudogene TRBV3-2) and TRBJ2-2; 8 nucleotides align to TRBD2. The J segment lost 4 bases and the V segment lost 1 base, leaving 8 bases of the junction unmatched. CDR1 is LGHDT, CDR2 YNNKEL, per germline (reference sequence). This CDR3 spans 17 amino acids. The CDR3 region has the DNA TGTGCCAGCAGCCAAGGTTCGGGGGGGCTAGCCACCGGGGAGCTGTTTTTT. Amino acid sequence: CASSQGSGGLATGELFF.